This T cell receptor beta chain originates from a study of cytomegalovirus exposure and HLA in healthy donors. With 60 Vbeta and 13 Jbeta primers, the PCR was carried out. Repertoires were generated with immunoSEQ multiplex PCR, while TCRdb's copy carries only in-frame clones and drops some. Counted here are approximately 190,000 clones, more than 65% occurring once; the ten biggest clones make up 3.5% to 4%. The sample taken for sequencing was PBMCs. The sequence derives from a man in his fifties or sixties in good health and CMV-seronegative.

CDR3 DNA: TGCAGCGTTGAAGGGACAGGAATATTAGCAGGAGATACGCAGTATTTT. It is translated as CSVEGTGILAGDTQYF. V gene TRBV29-1 combines with J gene TRBJ2-3; 7 bases match TRBD1. The junction had 12 bases not matched to a gene; V was cut back by 1 base and J by 5 bases. The CDR3 length is 16 residues. Germline values: CDR1 SQVTM, CDR2 ANQGSEA.